One sample yielded the 4 T cell receptor beta chains listed below, sequenced in a study of blood T cell repertoires in COVID-19. The method was immunoSEQ multiplex PCR; TCRdb's version includes in-frame clones alone and lacks a portion of them. This repertoire shows 400,000 to 500,000 clones, about 88% found once; its top ten account for approximately 1.5%. What was sequenced was PBMCs or T cells enriched from blood (not recorded which). Every receptor here comes from a woman aged 18-29 years who had been exposed to COVID-19.

The chain couples TRBV7-2 to TRBJ1-6, with TRBD1 as a possible D gene (6 bases). This CDR3 is built from 16 residues. Between the trimmed V and J ends, which lost 0 bases and 5 bases, there was a span of 11 bases. Germline assignment: CDR1 SGHTA and CDR2 FQGNSA. The CDR3 DNA reads TGTGCCAGCAGCTTAGCGTGGGGGCAGGATAATTCACCCCTCCACTTT. Residues: CASSLAWGQDNSPLHF.

The genes are TRBV28 and TRBJ2-7, with 12 bases lining up with TRBD2. Germline lookup yields CDR1 MDHEN and CDR2 SYDVKM. Trimming took 2 bases from V and 4 from J; bases not matched to a gene: 12. The CDR3 spans 18 residues. The CDR3 DNA reads TGTGCCAGCAGTTTACAGCGGACTAGCGGGATCCAGCGTTACGAGCAGTACTTC. Encoded protein: CASSLQRTSGIQRYEQYF.

This clone was seen only once. The rearrangement uses TRBV18 and TRBJ2-6; D unresolved. The CDR3 is made up of 13 amino acids. Trimming shortened V by 5 bases and J by 3 bases, and 5 bases separated the two germline ends. Germline V gene lookup returns CDR1 KGHSH and CDR2 LQKENI. CDR3 residues: CASSSVGANVLTF. For the CDR3, the DNA is TGTGCCAGCTCATCGGTTGGGGCCAACGTCCTGACTTTC.

The rearrangement joins TRBV7-9 to TRBJ1-6; D call uncertain. The germline gives CDR1 SEHNR, CDR2 FQNEAQ (reference sequence). V lost 4 bases and J lost 7, with 8 bases in between. This CDR3 region has 13 residues. The chain's CDR3 is CASSSIRNSPLHF. The CDR3 nucleotides read TGTGCCAGCAGCTCCATTCGGAATTCACCCCTCCACTTT.